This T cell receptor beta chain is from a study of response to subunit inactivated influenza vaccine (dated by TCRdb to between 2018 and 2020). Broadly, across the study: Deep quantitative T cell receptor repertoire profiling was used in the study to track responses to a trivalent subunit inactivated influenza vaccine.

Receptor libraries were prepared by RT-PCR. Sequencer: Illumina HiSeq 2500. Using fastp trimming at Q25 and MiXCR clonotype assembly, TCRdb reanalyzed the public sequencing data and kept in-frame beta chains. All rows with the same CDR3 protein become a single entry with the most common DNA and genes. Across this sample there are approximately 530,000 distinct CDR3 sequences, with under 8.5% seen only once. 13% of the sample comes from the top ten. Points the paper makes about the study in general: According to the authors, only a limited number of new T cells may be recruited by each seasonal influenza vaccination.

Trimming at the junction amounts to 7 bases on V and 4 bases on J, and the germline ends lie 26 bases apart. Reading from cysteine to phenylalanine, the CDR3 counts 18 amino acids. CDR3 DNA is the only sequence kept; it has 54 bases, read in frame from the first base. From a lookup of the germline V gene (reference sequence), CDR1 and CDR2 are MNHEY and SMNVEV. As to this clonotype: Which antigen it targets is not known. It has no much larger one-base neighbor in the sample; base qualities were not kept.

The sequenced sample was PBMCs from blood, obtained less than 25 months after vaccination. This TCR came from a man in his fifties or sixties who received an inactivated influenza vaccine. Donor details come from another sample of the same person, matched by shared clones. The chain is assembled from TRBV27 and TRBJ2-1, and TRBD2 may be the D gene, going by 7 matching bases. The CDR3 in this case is CASTGGGSSLKLYNEQFF. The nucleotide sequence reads TGTGCCAGCACCGGGGGCGGGAGTTCTTTAAAATTATACAATGAGCAGTTCTTC.